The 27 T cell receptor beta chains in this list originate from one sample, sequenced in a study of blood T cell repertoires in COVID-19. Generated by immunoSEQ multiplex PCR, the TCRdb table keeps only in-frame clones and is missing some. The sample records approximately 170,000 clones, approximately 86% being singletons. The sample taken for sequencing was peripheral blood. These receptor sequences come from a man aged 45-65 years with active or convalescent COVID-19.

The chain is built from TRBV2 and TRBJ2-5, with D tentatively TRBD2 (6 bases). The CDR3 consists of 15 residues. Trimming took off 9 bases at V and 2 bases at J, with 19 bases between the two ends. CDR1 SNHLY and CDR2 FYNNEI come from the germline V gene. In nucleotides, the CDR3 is TGTGCCAGTCGGGCGGGGCCCCTCGTTCAAGAGACCCAGTACTTC. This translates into CASRAGPLVQETQYF.

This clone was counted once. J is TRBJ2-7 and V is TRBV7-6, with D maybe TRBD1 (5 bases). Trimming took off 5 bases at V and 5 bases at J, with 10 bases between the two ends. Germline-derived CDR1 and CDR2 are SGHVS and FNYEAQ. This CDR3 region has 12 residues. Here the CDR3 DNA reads TGTGCCAGCAGCACAATAGGGGACGAGCAGTACTTC. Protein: CASSTIGDEQYF.

The CDR3 coding sequence is TGTGCCAGCACCTTGGGGGGGGGCGCACGGACTGAAGCTTTCTTT. Its translation is CASTLGGGARTEAFF. This chain links TRBV6-5 with TRBJ1-1, with D perhaps TRBD1 (6 bases). CDR1 is MNHEY and CDR2 is SVGAGI in the germline V gene. V lost 7 bases and J lost 5, with 20 bases in between. The CDR3 is made up of 15 amino acids.

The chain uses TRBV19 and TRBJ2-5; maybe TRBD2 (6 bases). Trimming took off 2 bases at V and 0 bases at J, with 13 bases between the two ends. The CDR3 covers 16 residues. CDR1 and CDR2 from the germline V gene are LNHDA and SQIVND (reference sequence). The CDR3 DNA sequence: TGTGCCAGTAGTATAATTGGATCGGGGGACCAAGAGACCCAGTACTTC. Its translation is CASSIIGSGDQETQYF.

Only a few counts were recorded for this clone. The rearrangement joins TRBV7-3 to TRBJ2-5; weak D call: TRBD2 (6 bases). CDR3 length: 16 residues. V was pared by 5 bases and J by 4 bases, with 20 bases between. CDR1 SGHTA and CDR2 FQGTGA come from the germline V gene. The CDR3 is CASSPAGTGKGETQYF. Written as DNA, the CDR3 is TGTGCCAGCAGCCCCGCGGGGACGGGAAAAGGAGAGACCCAGTACTTC.

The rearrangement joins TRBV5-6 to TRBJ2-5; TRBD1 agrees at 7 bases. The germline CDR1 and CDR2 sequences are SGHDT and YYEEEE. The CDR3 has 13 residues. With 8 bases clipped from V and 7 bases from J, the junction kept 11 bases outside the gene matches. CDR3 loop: CASTYGTEGTQYF. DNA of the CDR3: TGTGCCAGTACCTACGGGACAGAAGGGACCCAGTACTTC.

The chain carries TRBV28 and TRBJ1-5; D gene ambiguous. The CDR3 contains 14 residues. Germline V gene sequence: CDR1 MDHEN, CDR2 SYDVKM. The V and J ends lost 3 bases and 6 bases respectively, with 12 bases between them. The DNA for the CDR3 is TGTGCCAGCAGTTTTCAAAGAGTCGTTCAGCCCCAGCATTTT. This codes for CASSFQRVVQPQHF.

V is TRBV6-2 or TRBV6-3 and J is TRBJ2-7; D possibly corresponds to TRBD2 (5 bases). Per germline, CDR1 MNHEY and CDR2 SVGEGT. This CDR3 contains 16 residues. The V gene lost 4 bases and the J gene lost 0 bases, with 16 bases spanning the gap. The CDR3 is CASSSHYGGTSYEQYF. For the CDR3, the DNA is TGTGCCAGCAGTTCGCACTACGGAGGAACCTCCTACGAGCAGTACTTC.

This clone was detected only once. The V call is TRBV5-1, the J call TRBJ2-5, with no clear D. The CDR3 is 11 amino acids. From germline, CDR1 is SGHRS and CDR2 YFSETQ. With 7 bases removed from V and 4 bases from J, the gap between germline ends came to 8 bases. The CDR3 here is CASAVLETQYF. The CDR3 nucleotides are TGCGCCAGCGCGGTGTTAGAGACCCAGTACTTC.

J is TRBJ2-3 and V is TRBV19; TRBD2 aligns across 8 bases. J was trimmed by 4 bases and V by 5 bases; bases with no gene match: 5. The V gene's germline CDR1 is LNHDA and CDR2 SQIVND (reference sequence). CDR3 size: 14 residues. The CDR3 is CASSLRTSSDTQYF. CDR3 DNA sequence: TGTGCCAGTAGTTTAAGGACTAGCTCAGATACGCAGTATTTT.

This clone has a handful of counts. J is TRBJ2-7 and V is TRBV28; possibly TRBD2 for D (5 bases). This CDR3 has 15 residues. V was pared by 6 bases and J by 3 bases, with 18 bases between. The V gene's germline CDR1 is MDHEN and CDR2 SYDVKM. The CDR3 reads CASSGEDPGDYEQYF. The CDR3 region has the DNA TGTGCCAGCAGCGGAGAGGACCCCGGGGACTACGAGCAGTACTTC.

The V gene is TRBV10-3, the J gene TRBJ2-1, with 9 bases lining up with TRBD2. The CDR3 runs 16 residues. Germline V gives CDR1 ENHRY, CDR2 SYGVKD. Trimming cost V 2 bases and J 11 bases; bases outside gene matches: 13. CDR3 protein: CAISEPEGSGSDKQFF. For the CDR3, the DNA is TGTGCCATCAGTGAGCCGGAGGGTAGCGGGAGTGATAAGCAGTTCTTC.

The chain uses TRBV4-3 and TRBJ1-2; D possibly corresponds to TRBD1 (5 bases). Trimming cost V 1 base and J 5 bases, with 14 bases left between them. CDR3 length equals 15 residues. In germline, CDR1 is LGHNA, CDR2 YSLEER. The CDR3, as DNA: TGCGCCAGCAGCCAAGTATGGGGGGAGGGGTATGGCTACACCTTC. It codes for CASSQVWGEGYGYTF.

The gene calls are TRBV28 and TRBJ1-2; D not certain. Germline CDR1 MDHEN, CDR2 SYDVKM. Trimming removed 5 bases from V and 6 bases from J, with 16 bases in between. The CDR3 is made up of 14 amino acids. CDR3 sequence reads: CASSPRGEEDGYTF. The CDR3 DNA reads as TGTGCCAGCAGTCCGCGCGGCGAGGAGGATGGCTACACCTTC.

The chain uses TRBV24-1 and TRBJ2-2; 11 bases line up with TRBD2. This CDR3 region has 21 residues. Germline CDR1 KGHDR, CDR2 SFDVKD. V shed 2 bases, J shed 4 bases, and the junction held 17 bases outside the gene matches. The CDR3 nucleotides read TGTGCCACCAGTGATTCTATCGGACACGTGTTTACTAGCGGGAGCACCGGGGAGCTGTTTTTT. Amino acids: CATSDSIGHVFTSGSTGELFF.

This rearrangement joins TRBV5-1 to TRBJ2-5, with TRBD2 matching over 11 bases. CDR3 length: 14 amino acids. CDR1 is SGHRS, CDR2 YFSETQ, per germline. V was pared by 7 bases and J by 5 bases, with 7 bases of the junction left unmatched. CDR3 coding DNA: TGCGCCAGCTTTAGCGGGGGGGCCGACGAGACCCAGTACTTC. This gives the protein CASFSGGADETQYF.

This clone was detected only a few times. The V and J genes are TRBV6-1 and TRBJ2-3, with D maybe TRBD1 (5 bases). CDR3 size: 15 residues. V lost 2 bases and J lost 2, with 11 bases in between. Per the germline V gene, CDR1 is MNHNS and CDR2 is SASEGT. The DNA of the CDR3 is TGTGCCAGCAGTGAAAGAGACAGACTCACAGATACGCAGTATTTT. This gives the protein CASSERDRLTDTQYF.

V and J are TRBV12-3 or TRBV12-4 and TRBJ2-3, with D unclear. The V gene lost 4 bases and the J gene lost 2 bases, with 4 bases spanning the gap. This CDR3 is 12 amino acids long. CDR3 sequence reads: CASSYNTDTQYF. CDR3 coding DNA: TGTGCCAGCAGTTACAACACAGATACGCAGTATTTT.

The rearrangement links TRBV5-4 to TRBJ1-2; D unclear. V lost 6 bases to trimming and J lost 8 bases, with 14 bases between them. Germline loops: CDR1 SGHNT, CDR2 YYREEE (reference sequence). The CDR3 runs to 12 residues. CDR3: CASTVLTEGYTF. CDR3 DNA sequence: TGTGCCAGCACCGTGTTGACTGAGGGCTACACCTTC.

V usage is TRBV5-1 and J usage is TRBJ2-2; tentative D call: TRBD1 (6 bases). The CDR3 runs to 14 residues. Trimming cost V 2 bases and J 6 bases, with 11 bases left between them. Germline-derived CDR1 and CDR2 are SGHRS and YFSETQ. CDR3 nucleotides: TGCGCCAGCAGCTTCAGAGGGGGAGCCGGGGAGCTGTTTTTT. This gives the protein CASSFRGGAGELFF.

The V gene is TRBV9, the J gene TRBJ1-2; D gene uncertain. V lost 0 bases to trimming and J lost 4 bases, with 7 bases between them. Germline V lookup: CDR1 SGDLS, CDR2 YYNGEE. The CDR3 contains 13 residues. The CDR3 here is CASSVGGGYGYTF. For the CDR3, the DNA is TGTGCCAGCAGCGTAGGTGGAGGCTATGGCTACACCTTC. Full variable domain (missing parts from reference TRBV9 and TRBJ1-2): DSGVTQTPKHLITATGQRVTLRCSPRSGDLSVYWYQQSLDQGLQFLIQYYNGEERAKGNILERFSAQQFPDLHSELNLSSLELGDSALYFCASSVGGGYGYTFGSGTRLTVV.

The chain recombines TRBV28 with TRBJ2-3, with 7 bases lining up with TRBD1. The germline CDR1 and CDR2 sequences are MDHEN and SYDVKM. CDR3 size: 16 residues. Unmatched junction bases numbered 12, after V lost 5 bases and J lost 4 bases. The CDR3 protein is CASSQRPGGPADTQYF. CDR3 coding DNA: TGTGCCAGCAGTCAAAGACCAGGGGGTCCGGCAGATACGCAGTATTTT. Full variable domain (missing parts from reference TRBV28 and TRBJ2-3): DVKVTQSSRYLVKRTGEKVFLECVQDMDHENMFWYRQDPGLGLRLIYFSYDVKMKEKGDIPEGYSVSREKKERFSLILESASTNQTSMYLCASSQRPGGPADTQYFGPGTRLTVL.

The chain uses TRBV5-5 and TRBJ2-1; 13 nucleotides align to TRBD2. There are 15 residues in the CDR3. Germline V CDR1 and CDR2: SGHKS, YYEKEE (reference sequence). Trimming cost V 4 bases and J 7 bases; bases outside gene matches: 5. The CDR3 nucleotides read TGTGCCAGCAGCCAACTAGCGGGAGGGTTAAATGAGCAGTTCTTC. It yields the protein CASSQLAGGLNEQFF.

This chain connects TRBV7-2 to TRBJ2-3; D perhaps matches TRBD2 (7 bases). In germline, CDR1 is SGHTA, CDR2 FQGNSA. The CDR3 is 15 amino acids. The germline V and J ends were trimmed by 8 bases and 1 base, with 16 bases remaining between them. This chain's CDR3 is CASGPLGGGTDTQYF. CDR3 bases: TGTGCCAGCGGCCCCCTAGGGGGGGGCACAGATACGCAGTATTTT.

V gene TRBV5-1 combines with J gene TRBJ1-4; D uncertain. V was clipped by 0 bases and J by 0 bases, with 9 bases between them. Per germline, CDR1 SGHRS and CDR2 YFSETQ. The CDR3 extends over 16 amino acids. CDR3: CASSLETAATNEKLFF. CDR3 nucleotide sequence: TGCGCCAGCAGCTTGGAAACAGCCGCAACTAATGAAAAACTGTTTTTT.

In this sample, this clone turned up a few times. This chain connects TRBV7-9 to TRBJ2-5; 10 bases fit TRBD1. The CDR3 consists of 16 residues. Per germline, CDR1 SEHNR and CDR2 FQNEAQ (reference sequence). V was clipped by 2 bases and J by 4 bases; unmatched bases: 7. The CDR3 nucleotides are TGTGCCAGCAGCTTATCCCTACGGACAGGGGGAGAGACCCAGTACTTC. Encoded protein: CASSLSLRTGGETQYF.

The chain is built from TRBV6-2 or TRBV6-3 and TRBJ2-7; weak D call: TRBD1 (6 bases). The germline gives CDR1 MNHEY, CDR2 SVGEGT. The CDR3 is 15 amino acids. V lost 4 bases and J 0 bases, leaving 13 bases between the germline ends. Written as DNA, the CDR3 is TGTGCCAGCAGTTCCCCGGGGACATTCTCCTACGAGCAGTACTTC. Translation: CASSSPGTFSYEQYF.